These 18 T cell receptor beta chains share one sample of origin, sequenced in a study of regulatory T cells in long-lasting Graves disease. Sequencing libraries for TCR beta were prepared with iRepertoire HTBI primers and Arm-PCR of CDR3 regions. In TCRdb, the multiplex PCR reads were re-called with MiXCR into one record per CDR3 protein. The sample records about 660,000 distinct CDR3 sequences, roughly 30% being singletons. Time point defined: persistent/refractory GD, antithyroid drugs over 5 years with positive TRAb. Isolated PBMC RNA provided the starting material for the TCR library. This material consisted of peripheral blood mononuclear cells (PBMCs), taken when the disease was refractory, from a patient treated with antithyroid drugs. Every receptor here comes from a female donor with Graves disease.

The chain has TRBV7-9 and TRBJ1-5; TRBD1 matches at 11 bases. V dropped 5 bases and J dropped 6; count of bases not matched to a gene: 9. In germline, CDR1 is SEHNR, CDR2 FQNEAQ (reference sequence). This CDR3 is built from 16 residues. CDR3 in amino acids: CASSPLRGQGGQPQHF. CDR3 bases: TGTGCCAGCAGCCCCCTAAGGGGACAGGGGGGTCAGCCCCAGCATTTT.

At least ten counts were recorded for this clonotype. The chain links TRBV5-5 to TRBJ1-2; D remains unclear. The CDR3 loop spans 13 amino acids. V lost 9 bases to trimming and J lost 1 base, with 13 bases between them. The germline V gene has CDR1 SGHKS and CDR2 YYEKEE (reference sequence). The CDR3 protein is CANPVTDNYGYTF. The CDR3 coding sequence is TGTGCCAACCCGGTAACAGATAACTATGGCTACACCTTC.

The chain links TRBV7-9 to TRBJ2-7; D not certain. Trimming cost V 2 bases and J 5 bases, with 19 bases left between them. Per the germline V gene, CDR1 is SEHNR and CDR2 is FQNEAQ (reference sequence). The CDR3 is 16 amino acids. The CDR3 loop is CASSLRQTEQPHEQYF. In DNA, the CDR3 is TGTGCCAGCAGCTTACGGCAGACGGAACAGCCCCACGAGCAGTACTTC.

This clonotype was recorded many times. This CDR3 is CASLGGARTEAFF. In DNA, the CDR3 is TGTGCCAGTCTCGGGGGGGCTCGGACTGAAGCTTTCTTT. J is TRBJ1-1 and V is TRBV12-3 or TRBV12-4; D possibly corresponds to TRBD1 (6 bases). CDR3 length: 13 amino acids. The V end was cut by 9 bases, the J end by 5 bases, with 16 bases between.

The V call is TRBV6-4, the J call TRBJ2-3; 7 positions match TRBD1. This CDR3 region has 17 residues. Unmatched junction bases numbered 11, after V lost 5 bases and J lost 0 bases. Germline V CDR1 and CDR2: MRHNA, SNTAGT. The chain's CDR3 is CASSTYRGPTSTDTQYF. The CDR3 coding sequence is TGTGCCAGCAGTACCTACAGGGGCCCGACTAGCACAGATACGCAGTATTTT.

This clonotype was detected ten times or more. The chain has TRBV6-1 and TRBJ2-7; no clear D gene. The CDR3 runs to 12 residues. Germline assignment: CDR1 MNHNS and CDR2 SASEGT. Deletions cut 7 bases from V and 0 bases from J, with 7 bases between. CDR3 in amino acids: CASKGFSYEQYF. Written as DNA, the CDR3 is TGTGCCAGCAAGGGCTTCTCCTACGAGCAGTACTTC.

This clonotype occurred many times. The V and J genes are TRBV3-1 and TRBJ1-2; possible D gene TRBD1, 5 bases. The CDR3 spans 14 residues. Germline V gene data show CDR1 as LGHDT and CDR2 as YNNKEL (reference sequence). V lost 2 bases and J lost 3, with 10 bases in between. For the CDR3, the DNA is TGTGCCAGCAGCCAATGGGGCAGAGACTATGGCTACACCTTC. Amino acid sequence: CASSQWGRDYGYTF.

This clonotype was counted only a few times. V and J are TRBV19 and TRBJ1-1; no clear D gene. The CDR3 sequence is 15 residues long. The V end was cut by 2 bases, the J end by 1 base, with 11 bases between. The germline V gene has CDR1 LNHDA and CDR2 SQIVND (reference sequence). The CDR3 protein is CASSISGTANTEAFF. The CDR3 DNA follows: TGTGCCAGTAGTATATCCGGAACAGCGAACACTGAAGCTTTCTTT.

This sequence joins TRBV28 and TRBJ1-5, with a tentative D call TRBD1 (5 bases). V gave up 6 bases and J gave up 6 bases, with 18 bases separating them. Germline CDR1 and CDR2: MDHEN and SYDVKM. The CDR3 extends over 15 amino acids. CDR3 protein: CASRRPAGGTQPQHF. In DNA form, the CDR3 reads TGTGCCAGCAGGCGCCCAGCGGGGGGGACTCAGCCCCAGCATTTT.

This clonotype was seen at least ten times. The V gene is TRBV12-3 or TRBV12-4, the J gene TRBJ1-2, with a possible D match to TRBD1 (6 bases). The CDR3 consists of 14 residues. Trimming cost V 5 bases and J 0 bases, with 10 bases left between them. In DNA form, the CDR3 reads TGTGCCAGCAGTCCGGGACAAACTAACTATGGCTACACCTTC. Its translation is CASSPGQTNYGYTF.

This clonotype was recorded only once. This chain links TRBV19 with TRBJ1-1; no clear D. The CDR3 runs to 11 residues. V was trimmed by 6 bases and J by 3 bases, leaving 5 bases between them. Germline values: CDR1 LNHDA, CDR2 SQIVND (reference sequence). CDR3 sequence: CASRWDTEAFF. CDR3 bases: TGTGCCAGTAGGTGGGACACTGAAGCTTTCTTT.

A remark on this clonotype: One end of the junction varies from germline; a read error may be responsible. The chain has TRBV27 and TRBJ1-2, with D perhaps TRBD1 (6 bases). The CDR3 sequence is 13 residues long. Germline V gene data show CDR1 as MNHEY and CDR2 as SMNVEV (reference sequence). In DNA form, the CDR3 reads TGTGCCAGCAGCCTCACAGGGAACTATGACTACACCTTC. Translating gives CASSLTGNYDYTF.

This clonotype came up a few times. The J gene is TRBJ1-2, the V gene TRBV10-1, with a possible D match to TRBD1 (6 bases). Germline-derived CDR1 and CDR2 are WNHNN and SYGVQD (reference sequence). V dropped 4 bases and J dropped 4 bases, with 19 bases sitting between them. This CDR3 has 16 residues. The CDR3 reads CASSGWNRDGGYGYTF. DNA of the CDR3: TGCGCCAGCAGTGGTTGGAACAGGGACGGAGGCTATGGCTACACCTTC.

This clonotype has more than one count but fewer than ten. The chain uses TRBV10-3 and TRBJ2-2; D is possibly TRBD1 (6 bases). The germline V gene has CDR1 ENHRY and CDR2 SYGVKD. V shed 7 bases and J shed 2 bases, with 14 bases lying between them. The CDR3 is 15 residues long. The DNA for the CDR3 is TGTGCCATCAAGGACAGTGGCGGCAACACCGGGGAGCTGTTTTTT. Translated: CAIKDSGGNTGELFF.

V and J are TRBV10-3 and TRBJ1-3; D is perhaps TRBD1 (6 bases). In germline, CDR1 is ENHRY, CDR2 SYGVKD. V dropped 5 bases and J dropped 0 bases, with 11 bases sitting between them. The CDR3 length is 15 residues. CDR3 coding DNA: TGTGCCATCAGTTCGGACAGCAACTCTGGAAACACCATATATTTT. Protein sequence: CAISSDSNSGNTIYF.

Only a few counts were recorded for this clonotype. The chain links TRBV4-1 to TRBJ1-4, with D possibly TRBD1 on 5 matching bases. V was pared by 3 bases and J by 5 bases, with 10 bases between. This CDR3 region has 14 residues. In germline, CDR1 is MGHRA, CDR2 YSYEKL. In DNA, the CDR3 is TGCGCCAGCAGCCAGGGGGTTGGGAATGAAAAACTGTTTTTT. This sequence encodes CASSQGVGNEKLFF.

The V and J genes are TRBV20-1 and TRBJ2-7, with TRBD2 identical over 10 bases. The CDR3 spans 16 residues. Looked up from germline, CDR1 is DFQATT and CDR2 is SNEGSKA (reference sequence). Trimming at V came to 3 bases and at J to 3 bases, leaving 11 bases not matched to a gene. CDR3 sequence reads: CSASALAGKRHYEQYF. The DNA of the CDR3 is TGCAGTGCTAGCGCACTAGCGGGGAAAAGGCACTACGAGCAGTACTTC.

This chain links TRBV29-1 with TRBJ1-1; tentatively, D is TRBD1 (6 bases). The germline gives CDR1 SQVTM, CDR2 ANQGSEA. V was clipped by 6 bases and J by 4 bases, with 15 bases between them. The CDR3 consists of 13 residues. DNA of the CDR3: TGCAGCGTGGGGGGGCTACGGGTCACTGAAGCTTTCTTT. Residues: CSVGGLRVTEAFF.